This T cell receptor beta chain was documented in a study of blood T cell repertoires in COVID-19. In the study overall: Italy, Spain and the United States were the sources of the convalescent and acute COVID-19 samples.

The CDR3 has 16 residues. Germline V gene lookup returns CDR1 SGHAT and CDR2 FQNNGV. Unmatched junction bases numbered 5, after V lost 1 base and J lost 4 bases. Assay used: immunoSEQ multiplex PCR; TCRdb lists only in-frame clones, some missing. Of approximately 230,000 clones listed, 87% are singletons. A single count supports this clone. This clonotype originated in a man between 18 and 35 years old with active or convalescent COVID-19. The specimen sequenced was peripheral blood. This chain uses TRBV11-2 with TRBJ2-1; 9 bases are shared with TRBD2. This chain's CDR3 is CASSLVSSGAYNEQFF. CDR3 DNA: TGTGCCAGCAGCTTAGTCTCTAGCGGGGCTTACAATGAGCAGTTCTTC.